The text below deals with one TCR beta chain. Its target is not known. The sample contains more than one DNA sequence encoding this CDR3. Libraries were prepared by immunoSEQ multiplex PCR; TCRdb keeps only in-frame clonotypes and omits some of them. The sample has about 14,000 clones; just over 75% are singletons. This record belongs to a study of vaccination effects on CD4 cells after COVID-19. CDR3 length: 11 residues. Germline CDR1 is MNHEY and CDR2 is SVGAGI. Trimming cost V 0 bases and J 6 bases, with 3 bases left between them. Peptide-pool stimulation followed by sequencing identified expanded antigen-specific CD4+ clonotypes in the ViraFEST assay. When less than 13 days of culture had elapsed, CD4+ T cells were isolated.

J is TRBJ2-7 and V is TRBV6-5; D not resolved. The source is a human donor who received a COVID-19 vaccine. The specimen comprised CD4+ T cells from PBMCs cultured with HCoV-229E spike peptides, sampled before COVID-19 vaccination. CDR3 nucleotides: TGTGCCAGCAGTTACTCTCGCGAGCAGTACTTC. It yields the protein CASSYSREQYF.